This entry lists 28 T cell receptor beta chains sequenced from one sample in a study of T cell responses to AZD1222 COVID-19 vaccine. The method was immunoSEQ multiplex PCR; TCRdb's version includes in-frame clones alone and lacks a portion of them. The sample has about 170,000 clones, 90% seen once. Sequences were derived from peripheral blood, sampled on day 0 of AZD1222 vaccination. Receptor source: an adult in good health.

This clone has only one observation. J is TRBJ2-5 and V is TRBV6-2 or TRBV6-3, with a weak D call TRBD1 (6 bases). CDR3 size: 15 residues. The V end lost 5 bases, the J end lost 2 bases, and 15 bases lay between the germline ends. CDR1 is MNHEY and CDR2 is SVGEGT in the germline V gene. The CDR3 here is CASSGNRVRQETQYF. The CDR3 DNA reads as TGTGCCAGCAGTGGGAACAGGGTTCGGCAAGAGACCCAGTACTTC.

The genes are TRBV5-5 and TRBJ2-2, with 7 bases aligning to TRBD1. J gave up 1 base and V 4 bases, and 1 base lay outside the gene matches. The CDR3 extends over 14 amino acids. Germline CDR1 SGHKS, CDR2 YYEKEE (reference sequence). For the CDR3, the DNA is TGTGCCAGCAGCCGACAGGGGAACACCGGGGAGCTGTTTTTT. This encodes CASSRQGNTGELFF.

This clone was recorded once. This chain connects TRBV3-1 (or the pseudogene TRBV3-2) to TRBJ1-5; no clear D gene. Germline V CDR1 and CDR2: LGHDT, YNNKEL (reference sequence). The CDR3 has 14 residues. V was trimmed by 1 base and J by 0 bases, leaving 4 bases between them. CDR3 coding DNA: TGTGCCAGCAGCCAAGCGGCTAGCAATCAGCCCCAGCATTTT. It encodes CASSQAASNQPQHF.

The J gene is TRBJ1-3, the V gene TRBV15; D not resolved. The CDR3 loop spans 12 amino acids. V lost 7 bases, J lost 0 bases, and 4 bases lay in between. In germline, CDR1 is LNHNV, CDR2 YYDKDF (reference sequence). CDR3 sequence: CATTSSGNTIYF. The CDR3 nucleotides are TGTGCCACCACAAGCTCTGGAAACACCATATATTTT.

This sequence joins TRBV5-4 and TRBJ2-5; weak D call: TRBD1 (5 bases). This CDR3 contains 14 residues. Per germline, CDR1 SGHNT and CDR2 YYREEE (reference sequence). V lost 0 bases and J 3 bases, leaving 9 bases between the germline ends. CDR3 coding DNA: TGTGCCAGCAGCTTGGCCCTAGGGGAAGAGACCCAGTACTTC. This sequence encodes CASSLALGEETQYF.

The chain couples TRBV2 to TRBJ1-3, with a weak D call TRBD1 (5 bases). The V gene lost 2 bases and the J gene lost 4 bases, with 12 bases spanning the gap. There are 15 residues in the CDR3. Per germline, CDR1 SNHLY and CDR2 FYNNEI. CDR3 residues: CASSEQGLSGNTIYF. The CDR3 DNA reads TGTGCCAGCAGTGAACAGGGTCTATCGGGAAACACCATATATTTT.

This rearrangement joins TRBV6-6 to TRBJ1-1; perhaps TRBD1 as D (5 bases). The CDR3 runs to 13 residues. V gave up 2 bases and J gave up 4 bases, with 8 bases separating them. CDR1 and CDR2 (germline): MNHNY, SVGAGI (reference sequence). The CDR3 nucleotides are TGTGCCAGCAGTTACAGGACAAGCACTGAAGCTTTCTTT. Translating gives CASSYRTSTEAFF.

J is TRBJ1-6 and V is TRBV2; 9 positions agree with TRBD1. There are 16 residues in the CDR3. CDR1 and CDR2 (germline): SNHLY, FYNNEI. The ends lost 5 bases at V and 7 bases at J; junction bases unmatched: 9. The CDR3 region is CASSKKLGTGNSPLHF. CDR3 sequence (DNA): TGTGCCAGCAGTAAGAAATTGGGGACAGGGAATTCACCCCTCCACTTT.

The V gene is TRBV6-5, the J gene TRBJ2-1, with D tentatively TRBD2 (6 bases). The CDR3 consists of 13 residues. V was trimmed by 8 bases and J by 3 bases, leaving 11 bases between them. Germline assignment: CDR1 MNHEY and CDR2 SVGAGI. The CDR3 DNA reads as TGTGCCAGCGGGACTGCCTTCTACAATGAGCAGTTCTTC. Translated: CASGTAFYNEQFF.

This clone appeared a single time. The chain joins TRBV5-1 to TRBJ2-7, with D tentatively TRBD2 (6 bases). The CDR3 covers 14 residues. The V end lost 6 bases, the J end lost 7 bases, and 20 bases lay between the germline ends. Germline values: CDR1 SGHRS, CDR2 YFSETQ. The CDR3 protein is CASMVRRGFYEQYF. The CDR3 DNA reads TGCGCCAGCATGGTCCGGCGGGGATTTTATGAGCAGTACTTC.

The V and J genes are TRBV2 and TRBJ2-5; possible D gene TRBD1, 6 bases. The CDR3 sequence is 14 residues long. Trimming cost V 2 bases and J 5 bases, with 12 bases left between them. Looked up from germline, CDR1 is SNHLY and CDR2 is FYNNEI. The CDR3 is CASSEWTAWETQYF. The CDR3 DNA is TGTGCCAGCAGTGAATGGACAGCCTGGGAGACCCAGTACTTC.

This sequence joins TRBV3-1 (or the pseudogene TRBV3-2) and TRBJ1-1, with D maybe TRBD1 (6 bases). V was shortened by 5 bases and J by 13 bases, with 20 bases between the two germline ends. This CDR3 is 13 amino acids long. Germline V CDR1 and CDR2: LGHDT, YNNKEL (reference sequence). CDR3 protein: CASSSAGQPWGFF. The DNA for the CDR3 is TGTGCCAGCAGCTCCGCGGGACAACCTTGGGGTTTCTTT.

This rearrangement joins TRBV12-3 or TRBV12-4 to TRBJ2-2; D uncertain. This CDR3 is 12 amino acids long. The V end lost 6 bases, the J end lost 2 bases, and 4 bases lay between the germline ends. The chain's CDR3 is CASRRNTGELFF. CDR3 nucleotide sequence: TGTGCCAGCAGACGAAACACCGGGGAGCTGTTTTTT.

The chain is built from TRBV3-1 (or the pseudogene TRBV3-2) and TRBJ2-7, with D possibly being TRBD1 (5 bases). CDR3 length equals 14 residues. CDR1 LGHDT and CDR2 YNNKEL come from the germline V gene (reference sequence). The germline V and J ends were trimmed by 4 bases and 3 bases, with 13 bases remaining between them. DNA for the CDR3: TGTGCCAGCAGCCCAACCATGACAGTCTACGAGCAGTACTTC. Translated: CASSPTMTVYEQYF.

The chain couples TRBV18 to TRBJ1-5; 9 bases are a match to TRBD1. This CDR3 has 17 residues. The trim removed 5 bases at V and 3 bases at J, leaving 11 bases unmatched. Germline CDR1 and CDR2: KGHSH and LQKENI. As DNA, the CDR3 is TGTGCCAGCTCATTAACCGGGACAGGGTTCTCCAATCAGCCCCAGCATTTT. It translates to CASSLTGTGFSNQPQHF.

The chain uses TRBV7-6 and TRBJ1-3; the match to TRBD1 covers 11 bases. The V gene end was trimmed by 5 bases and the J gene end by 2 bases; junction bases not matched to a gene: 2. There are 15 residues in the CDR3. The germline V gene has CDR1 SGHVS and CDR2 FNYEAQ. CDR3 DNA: TGTGCCAGCAGCGAGGACAGGGGGCCTGGAAACACCATATATTTT. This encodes CASSEDRGPGNTIYF.

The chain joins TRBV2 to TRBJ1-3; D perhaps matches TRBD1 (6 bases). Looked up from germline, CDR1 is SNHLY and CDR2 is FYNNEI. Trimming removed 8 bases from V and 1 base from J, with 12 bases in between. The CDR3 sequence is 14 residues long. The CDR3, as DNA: TGTGCCAGCGGCACAGGGAATTCTGGAAACACCATATATTTT. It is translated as CASGTGNSGNTIYF. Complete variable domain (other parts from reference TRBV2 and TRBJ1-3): EPEVTQTPSHQVTQMGQEVILRCVPISNHLYFYWYRQILGQKVEFLVSFYNNEISEKSEIFDDQFSVERPDGSNFTLKIRSTKLEDSAMYFCASGTGNSGNTIYFGEGSWLTVV.

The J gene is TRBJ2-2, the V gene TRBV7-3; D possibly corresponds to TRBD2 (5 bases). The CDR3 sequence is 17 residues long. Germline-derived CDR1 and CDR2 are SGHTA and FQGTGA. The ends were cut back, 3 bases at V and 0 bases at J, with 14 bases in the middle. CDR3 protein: CASSLDVANSNTGELFF. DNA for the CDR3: TGTGCCAGCAGCTTGGACGTAGCGAACTCGAACACCGGGGAGCTGTTTTTT.

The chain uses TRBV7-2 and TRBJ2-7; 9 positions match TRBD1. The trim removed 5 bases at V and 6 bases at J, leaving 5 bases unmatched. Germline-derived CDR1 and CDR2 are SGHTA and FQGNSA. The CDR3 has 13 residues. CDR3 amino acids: CASSTRTGAEQYF. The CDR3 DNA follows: TGTGCCAGCAGCACCCGGACAGGGGCCGAGCAGTACTTC.

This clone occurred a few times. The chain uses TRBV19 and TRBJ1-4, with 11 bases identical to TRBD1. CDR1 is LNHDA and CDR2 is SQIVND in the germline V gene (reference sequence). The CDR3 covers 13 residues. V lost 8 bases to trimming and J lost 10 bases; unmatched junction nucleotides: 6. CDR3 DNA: TGTGCCAGTTGCGGGACAGGGGGTGGAAAACTGTTTTTT. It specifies CASCGTGGGKLFF.

CDR3 DNA sequence: TGTGCCAGCAGTGTACGGGGGCGGCCCCAGCATTTT. It encodes CASSVRGRPQHF. The chain couples TRBV28 to TRBJ1-5; tentative D call: TRBD1 (6 bases). The germline V and J ends were trimmed by 5 bases and 9 bases, with 11 bases remaining between them. The germline V gene encodes CDR1 MDHEN and CDR2 SYDVKM. The CDR3 is made up of 12 amino acids. Looking up the rest from reference TRBV28 and TRBJ1-5 gives the full variable domain: DVKVTQSSRYLVKRTGEKVFLECVQDMDHENMFWYRQDPGLGLRLIYFSYDVKMKEKGDIPEGYSVSREKKERFSLILESASTNQTSMYLCASSVRGRPQHFGDGTRLSIL.

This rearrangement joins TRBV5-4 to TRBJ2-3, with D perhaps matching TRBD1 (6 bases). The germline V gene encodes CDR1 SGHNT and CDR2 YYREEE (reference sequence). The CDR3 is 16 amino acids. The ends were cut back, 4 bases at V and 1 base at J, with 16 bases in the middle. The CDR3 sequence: CASSRPSRGGTDTQYF. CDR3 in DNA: TGTGCCAGCAGCCGGCCGAGCAGGGGCGGCACAGATACGCAGTATTTT.

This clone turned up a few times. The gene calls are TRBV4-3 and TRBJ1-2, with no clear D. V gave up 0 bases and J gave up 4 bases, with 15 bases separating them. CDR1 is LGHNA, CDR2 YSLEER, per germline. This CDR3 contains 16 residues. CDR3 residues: CASSQDPGVSLYGYTF. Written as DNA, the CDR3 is TGCGCCAGCAGCCAAGACCCCGGAGTCAGCCTCTATGGCTACACCTTC.

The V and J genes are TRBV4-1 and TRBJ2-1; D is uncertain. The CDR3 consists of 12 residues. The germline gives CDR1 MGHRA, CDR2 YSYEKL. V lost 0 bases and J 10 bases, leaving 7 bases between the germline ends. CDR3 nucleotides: TGCGCCAGCAGCCAAGATTGGCGGGAGCAGTTCTTC. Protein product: CASSQDWREQFF.

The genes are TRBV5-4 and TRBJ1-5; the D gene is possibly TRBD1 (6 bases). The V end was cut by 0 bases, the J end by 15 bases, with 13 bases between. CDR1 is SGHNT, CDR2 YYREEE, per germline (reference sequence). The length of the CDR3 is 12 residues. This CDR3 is CASSLEQGQGHF. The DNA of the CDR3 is TGTGCCAGCAGCTTGGAGCAGGGGCAAGGGCATTTT.

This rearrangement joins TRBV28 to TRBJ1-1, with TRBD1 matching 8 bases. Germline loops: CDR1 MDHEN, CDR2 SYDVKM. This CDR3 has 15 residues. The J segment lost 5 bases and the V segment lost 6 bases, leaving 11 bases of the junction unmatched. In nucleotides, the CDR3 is TGTGCCAGCAGGGGGGCCCAGGGGGCGTTTACTGAAGCTTTCTTT. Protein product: CASRGAQGAFTEAFF.

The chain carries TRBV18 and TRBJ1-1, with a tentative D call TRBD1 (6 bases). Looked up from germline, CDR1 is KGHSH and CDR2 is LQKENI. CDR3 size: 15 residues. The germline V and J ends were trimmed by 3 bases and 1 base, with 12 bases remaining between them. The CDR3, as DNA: TGTGCCAGCTCACCGCCCCGGGGGCAGAACACTGAAGCTTTCTTT. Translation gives CASSPPRGQNTEAFF. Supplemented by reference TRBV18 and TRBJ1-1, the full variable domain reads NAGVMQNPRHLVRRRGQEARLRCSPMKGHSHVYWYRQLPEEGLKFMVYLQKENIIDESGMPKERFSAEFPKEGPSILRIQQVVRGDSAAYFCASSPPRGQNTEAFFGQGTRLTVV.

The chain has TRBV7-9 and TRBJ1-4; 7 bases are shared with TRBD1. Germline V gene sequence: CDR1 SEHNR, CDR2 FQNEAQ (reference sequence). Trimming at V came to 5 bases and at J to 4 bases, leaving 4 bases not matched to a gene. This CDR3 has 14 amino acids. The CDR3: CASSRQGLNEKLFF. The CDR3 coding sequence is TGTGCCAGCAGCCGACAGGGCCTTAATGAAAAACTGTTTTTT.